This TCR beta chain was recovered during a study of blood T cells in healthy people across ages. Study in general: With template switching, about one barcoded beta molecule was captured per two T cells. Study-wide findings and caveats: Comparison with aged donors showed that long-lived donors had more naive CD4+ cells and higher diversity.

V shed 5 bases and J 5 bases; nucleotides not matched to a gene: 9. Germline CDR1 reads MDHEN; CDR2 reads SYDVKM. There are 16 residues in the CDR3. Note on this clonotype: Its specificity is unknown.

A second PCR, run for roughly 7 to 11 cycles, used a sample-barcoded 5' primer plus a J-beta primer mix. Each of the samples gave a minimum of 3 million paired-end reads that contained CDR3. Via MiXCR, TCRdb re-called the 5' RACE reads, giving one row per CDR3 protein. Among roughly 1.4 million distinct CDR3 sequences listed, 55% to 75% were seen once. The V call is TRBV28, the J call TRBJ2-1; 10 nucleotides align to TRBD1. This sequence originates from a man in his late teens or twenties in good health. The sample taken for sequencing was blood. The CDR3 nucleotides are TGTGCCAGCAGTCTCCGGGACAGGGGTGTCGACAATGAGCAGTTCTTC. Translation gives CASSLRDRGVDNEQFF.